This T cell receptor beta chain stems from a study of blood T cell repertoires in COVID-19. V was trimmed by 6 bases and J by 1 base, leaving 13 bases between them. This CDR3 is built from 15 residues. Germline V gene lookup returns CDR1 MNHEY and CDR2 SVGAGI. Assay: immunoSEQ multiplex PCR; the TCRdb copy retains only in-frame clones and omits some. The sample records fewer than 300,000 clones, around nine tenths being singletons. The study recruited people aged about 18 to 95 years across approximately 24 US areas. This clonotype was obtained from a woman younger than 45 who had recovered from COVID-19. The specimen sequenced was PBMCs or T cells enriched from blood (not recorded which). The V gene is TRBV6-5, the J gene TRBJ1-5; D is perhaps TRBD1 (6 bases). DNA for the CDR3: TGTGCCAGCAGCTCGGACAGTTACAGCAATCAGCCCCAGCATTTT. It specifies CASSSDSYSNQPQHF.